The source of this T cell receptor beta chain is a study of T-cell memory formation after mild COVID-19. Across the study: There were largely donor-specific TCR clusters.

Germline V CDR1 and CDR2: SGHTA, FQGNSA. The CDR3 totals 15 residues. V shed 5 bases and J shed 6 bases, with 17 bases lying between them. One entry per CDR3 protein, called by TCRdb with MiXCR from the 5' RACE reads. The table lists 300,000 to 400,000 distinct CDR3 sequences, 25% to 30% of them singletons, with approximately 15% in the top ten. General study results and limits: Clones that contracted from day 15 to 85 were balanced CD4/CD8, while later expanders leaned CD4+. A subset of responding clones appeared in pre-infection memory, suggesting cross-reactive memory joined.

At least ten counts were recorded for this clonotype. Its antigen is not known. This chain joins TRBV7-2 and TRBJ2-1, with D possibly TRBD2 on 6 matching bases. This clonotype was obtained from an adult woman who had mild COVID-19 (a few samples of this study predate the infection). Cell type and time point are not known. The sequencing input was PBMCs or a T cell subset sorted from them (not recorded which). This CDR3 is CASSPNALASNEQFF. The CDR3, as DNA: TGTGCCAGCAGCCCGAACGCCCTAGCGAGCAATGAGCAGTTCTTC.